This T cell receptor beta chain came from a study of blood T cell repertoires in COVID-19. At the level of the study: There were acute and convalescent COVID-19 samples, and they came from the United States, Italy and Spain.

Comment on this clone: Germline and junction disagree at one end, which may indicate a read error.

The germline CDR1 and CDR2 sequences are SSHAT and FNYEAQ (reference sequence). The CDR3 sequence is 15 residues long. In the original processing: Estimates of nucleated cell counts were drawn from the amplification of reference gene primers. Measured with immunoSEQ multiplex PCR; TCRdb has only the in-frame clones, and not every one. From that table come the V and J calls and clone size; the DNA was used to work out D and trimming. The sample consists of about 98,000 clones, around 75% of them appearing once. The sequence was collected from a man between 65 and 85 years old with acute or convalescent COVID-19. The chain has TRBV7-7 and TRBJ2-2; 8 nucleotides align to TRBD1. Specimen: peripheral blood. CDR3 protein: CASSRGTGNTGELFF. CDR3 DNA sequence: TGTGCTAGCAGCCGAGGGACAGGGAACACCGGGGAGCTGTTTTTT.